This T cell receptor beta chain was retrieved from a study of T cell responses to AZD1222 COVID-19 vaccine. Study conclusions and caveats: The donor cohort was predominantly white British with a female majority, and clonal diversity may have been underestimated.

CDR3 size: 15 residues. CDR1 and CDR2 from the germline V gene are MDHEN and SYDVKM. The V gene end was trimmed by 5 bases and the J gene end by 2 bases; junction bases not matched to a gene: 7. Assay used: immunoSEQ multiplex PCR; TCRdb lists only in-frame clones, some missing. In the table there are approximately 68,000 clones, 70% to 90% of which are singletons. Concerning this clone: What it binds is not known.

The chain couples TRBV28 to TRBJ1-2; 8 bases are shared with TRBD1. This TCR was sampled from an adult who received the MenACWY meningococcal vaccine as a control. The input for sequencing was peripheral blood, taken 28 days after the second dose of the MenACWY control vaccine. CDR3 region: CASSAPAGGNYGYTF. In nucleotides, the CDR3 is TGTGCCAGCAGTGCCCCCGCAGGGGGCAACTATGGCTACACCTTC.